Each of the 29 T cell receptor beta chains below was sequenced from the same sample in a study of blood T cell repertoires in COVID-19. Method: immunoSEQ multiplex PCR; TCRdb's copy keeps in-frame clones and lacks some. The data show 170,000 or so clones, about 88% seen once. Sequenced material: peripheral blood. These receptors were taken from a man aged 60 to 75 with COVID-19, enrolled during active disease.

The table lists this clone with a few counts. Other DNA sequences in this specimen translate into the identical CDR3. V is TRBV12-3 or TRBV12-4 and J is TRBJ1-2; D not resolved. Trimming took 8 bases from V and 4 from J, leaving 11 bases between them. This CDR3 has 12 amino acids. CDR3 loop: CASGSGGYGYTF. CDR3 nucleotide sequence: TGTGCCAGCGGCAGTGGCGGCTATGGCTACACCTTC.

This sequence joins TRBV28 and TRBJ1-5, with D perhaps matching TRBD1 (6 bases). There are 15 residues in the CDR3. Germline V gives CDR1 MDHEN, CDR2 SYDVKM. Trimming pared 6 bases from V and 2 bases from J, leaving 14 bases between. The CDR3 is CASSRGGEGNQPQHF. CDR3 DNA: TGTGCCAGCAGCCGAGGGGGAGAAGGCAATCAGCCCCAGCATTTT.

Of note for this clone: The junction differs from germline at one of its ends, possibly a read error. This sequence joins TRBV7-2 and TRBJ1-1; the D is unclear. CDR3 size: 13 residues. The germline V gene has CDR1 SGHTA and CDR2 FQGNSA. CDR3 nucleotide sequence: TGTGCCAGCAGCCTAGCCGATGTACTCGAAGCTTTCTTT. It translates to CASSLADVLEAFF. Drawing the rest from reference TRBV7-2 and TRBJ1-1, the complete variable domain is GAGVSQSPSNKVTEKGKDVELRCDPISGHTALYWYRQSLGQGLEFLIYFQGNSAPDKSGLPSDRFSAERTGGSVSTLTIQRTQQEDSAVYLCASSLADVLEAFFGQGTRLTVV.

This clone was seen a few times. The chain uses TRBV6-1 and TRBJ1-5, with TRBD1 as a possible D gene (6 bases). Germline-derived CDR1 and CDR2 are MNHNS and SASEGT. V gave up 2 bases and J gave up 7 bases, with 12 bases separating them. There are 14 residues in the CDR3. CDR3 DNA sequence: TGTGCCAGCAGTGAAATGAGGGGGTGGCAGCCCCAGCATTTT. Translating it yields CASSEMRGWQPQHF.

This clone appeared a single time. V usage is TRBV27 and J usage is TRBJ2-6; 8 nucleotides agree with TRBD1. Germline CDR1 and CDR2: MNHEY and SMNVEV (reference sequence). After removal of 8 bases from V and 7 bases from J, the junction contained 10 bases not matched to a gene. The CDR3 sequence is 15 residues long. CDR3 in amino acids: CASGQGVLSANVLTF. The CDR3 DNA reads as TGTGCCAGCGGACAGGGAGTTTTGAGTGCCAACGTCCTGACTTTC.

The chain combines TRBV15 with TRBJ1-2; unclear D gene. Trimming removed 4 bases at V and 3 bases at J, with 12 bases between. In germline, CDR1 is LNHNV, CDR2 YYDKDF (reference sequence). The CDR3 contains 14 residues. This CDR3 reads CATSMAREDYGYTF. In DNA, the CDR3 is TGTGCCACCAGCATGGCACGTGAAGACTATGGCTACACCTTC.

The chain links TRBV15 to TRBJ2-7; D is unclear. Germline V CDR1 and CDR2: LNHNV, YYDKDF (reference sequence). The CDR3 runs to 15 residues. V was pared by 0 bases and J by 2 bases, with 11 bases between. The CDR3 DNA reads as TGTGCCACCAGCAGAGATTTTGCGGATGCCTACGAGCAGTACTTC. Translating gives CATSRDFADAYEQYF.

The CDR3 nucleotides read TGTGCCAGCTCACGGCTGAACACTGAAGCTTTCTTT. Protein product: CASSRLNTEAFF. The V and J genes are TRBV18 and TRBJ1-1; D uncertain. Germline CDR1 KGHSH, CDR2 LQKENI. V lost 4 bases, J lost 0 bases, and 3 bases lay in between. The CDR3 spans 12 residues.

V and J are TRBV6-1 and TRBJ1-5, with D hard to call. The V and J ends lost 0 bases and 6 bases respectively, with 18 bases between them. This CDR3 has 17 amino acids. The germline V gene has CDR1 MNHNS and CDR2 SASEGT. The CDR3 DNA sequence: TGTGCCAGCAGTGAAGCCTACAACAGTCGGGGAGGTCAGCCCCAGCATTTT. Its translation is CASSEAYNSRGGQPQHF.

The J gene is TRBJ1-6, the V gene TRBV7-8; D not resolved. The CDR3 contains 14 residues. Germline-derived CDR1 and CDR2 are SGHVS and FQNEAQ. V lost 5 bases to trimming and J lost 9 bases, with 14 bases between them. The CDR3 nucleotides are TGTGCCAGCAGCCCTATGGCGAGAGGTTCACCCCTCCACTTT. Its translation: CASSPMARGSPLHF.

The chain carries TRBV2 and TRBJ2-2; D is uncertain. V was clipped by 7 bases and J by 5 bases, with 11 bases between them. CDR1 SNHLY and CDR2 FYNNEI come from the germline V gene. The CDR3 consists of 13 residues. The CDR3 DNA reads TGTGCCAGCAATCAACAGAAAACCGGGGAGCTGTTTTTT. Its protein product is CASNQQKTGELFF.

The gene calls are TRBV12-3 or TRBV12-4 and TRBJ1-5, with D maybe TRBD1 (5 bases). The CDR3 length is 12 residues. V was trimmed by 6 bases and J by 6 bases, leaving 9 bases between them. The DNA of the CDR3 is TGTGCCAGCAGAAGGGGAGGTCAGCCCCAGCATTTT. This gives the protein CASRRGGQPQHF.

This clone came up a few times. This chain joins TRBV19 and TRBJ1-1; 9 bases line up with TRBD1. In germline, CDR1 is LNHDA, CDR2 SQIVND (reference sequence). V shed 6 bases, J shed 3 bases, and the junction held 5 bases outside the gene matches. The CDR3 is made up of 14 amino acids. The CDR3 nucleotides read TGTGCCAGTAGGGACAGGGGAGGGTACACTGAAGCTTTCTTT. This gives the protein CASRDRGGYTEAFF.

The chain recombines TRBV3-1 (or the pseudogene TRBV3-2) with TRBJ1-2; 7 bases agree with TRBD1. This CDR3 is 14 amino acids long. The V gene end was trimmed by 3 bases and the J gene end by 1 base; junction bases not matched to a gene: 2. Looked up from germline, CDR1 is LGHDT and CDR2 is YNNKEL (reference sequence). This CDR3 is CASSQRQGNYGYTF. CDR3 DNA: TGTGCCAGCAGCCAGAGACAGGGTAACTATGGCTACACCTTC.

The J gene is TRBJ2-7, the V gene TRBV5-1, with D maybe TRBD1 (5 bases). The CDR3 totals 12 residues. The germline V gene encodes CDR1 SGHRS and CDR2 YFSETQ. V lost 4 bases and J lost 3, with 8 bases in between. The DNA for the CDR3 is TGCGCCAGCAGCGTGCAGGGCTACGAGCAGTACTTC. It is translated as CASSVQGYEQYF.

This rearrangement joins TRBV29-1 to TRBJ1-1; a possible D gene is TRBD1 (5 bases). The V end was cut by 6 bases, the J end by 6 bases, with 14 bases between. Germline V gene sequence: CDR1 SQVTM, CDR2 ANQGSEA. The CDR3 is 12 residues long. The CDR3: CSVGGFGAEAFF. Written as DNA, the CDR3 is TGCAGCGTGGGGGGGTTTGGAGCTGAAGCTTTCTTT.

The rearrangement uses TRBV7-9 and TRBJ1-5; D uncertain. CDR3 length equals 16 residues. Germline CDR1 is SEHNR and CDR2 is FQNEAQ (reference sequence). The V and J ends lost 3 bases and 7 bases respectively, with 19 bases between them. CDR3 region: CASSFAVNNSRQPQHF. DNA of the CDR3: TGTGCCAGCAGCTTCGCCGTTAATAATTCACGGCAGCCCCAGCATTTT.

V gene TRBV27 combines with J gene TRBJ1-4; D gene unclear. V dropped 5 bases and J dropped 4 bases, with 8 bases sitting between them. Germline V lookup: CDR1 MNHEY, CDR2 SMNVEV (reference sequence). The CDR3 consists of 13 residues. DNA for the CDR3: TGTGCCAGCAGTGGGAGACTTAATGAAAAACTGTTTTTT. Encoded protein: CASSGRLNEKLFF.

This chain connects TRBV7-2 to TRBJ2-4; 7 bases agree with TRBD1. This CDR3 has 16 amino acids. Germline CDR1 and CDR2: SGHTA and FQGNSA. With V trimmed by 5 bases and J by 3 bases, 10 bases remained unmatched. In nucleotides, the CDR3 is TGTGCCAGCAGCCCGCAGGACAGGACCTTCAAAAACATTCAGTACTTC. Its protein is CASSPQDRTFKNIQYF.

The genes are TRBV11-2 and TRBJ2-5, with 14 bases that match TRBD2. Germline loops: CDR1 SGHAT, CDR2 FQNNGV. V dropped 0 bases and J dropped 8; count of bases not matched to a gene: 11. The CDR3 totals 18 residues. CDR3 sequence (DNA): TGTGCCAGCAGCTTAGAAGGACTAGCGGGGGGCGATAAGAGAACCCAGTACTTC. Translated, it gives CASSLEGLAGGDKRTQYF.

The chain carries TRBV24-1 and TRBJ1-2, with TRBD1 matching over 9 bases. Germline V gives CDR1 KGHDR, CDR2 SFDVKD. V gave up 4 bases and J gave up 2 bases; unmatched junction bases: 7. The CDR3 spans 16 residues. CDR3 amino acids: CATSDQTTGGNYGYTF. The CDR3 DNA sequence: TGTGCCACCAGTGACCAAACGACAGGGGGAAACTATGGCTACACCTTC.

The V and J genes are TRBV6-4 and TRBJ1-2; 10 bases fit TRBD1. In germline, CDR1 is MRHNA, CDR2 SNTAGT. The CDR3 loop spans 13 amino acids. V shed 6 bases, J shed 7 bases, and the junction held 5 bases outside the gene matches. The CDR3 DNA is TGTGCCAGCAGCCGGGACAGGGGCGGTGGCTACACCTTC. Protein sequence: CASSRDRGGGYTF.

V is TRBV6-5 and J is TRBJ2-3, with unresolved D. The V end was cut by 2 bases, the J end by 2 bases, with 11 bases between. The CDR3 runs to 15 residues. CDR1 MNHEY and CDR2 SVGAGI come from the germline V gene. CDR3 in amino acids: CASSYRDSPTDTQYF. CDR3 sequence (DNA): TGTGCCAGCAGTTACCGAGACTCGCCCACAGATACGCAGTATTTT.

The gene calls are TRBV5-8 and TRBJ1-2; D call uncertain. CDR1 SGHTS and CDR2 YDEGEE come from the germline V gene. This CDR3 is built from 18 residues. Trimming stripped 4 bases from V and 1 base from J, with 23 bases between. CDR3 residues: CASSPSRFLGTSNYGYTF. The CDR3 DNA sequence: TGTGCCAGCAGCCCGTCCCGGTTTTTGGGTACTAGTAACTATGGCTACACCTTC.

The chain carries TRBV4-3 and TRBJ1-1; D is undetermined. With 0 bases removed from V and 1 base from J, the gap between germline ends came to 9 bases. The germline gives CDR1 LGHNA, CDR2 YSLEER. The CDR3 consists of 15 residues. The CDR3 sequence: CASSQEVGRNTEAFF. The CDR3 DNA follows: TGCGCCAGCAGCCAAGAAGTAGGGAGGAACACTGAAGCTTTCTTT.

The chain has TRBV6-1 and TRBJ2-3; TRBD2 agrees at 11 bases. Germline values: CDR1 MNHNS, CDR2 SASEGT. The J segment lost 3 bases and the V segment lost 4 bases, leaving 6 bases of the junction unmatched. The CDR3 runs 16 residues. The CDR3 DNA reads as TGTGCCAGCAGTGCACTAGCGGGAGTAGGTACAGATACGCAGTATTTT. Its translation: CASSALAGVGTDTQYF.

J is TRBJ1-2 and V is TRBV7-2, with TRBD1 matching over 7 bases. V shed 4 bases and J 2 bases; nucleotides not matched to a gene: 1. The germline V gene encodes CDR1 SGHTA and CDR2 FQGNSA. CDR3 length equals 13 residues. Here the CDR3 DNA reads TGTGCCAGCAGCTCGGGACAGAACTATGGCTACACCTTC. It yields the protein CASSSGQNYGYTF.

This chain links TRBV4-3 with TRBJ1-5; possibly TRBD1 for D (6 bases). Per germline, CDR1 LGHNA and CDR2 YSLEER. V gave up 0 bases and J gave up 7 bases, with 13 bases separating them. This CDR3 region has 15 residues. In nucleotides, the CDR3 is TGCGCCAGCAGCCAAGAGGTTCAGGGGTACCAGCCCCAGCATTTT. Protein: CASSQEVQGYQPQHF.

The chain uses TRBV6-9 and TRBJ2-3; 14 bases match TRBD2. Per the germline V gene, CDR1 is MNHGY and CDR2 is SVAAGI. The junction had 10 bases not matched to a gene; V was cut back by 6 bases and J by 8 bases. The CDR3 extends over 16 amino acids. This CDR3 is CASSRGLAGAWSTQYF. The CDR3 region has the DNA TGTGCCAGCAGCCGGGGACTAGCGGGAGCGTGGAGTACGCAGTATTTT.